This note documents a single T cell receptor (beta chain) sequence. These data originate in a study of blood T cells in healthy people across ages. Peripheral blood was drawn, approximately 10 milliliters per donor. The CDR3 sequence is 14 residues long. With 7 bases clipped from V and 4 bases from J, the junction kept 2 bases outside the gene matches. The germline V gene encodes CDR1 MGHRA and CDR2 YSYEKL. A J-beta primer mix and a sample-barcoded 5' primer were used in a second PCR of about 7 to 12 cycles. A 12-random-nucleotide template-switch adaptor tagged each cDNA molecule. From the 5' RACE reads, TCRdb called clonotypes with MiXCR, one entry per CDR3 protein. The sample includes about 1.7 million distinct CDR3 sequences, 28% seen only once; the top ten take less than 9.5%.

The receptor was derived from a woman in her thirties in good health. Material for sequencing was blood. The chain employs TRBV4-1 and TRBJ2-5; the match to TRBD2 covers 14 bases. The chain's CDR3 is CASKGTSGGETQYF. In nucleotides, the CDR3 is TGCGCCAGCAAGGGGACTAGCGGGGGAGAGACCCAGTACTTC.